This T cell receptor beta chain originates from a study of control samples from healthy donors and cancer patients. Trimming took off 4 bases at V and 5 bases at J, with 15 bases between the two ends. The CDR3 length is 15 residues. Germline assignment: CDR1 LGHDT and CDR2 YNNKEL (reference sequence). The repertoire was sequenced with immunoSEQ multiplex PCR; TCRdb's copy has only in-frame clones and lacks some. The data hold about 120,000 clones, with approximately 90% observed a single time. This clonotype originated in a man aged 30 to 45 in good health. The chain employs TRBV3-1 (or the pseudogene TRBV3-2) and TRBJ2-1; tentative D call: TRBD2 (6 bases). Material: blood. The DNA of the CDR3 is TGTGCCAGCAGCCCGGGGGAATCTGGAAACAATGAGCAGTTCTTC. It yields the protein CASSPGESGNNEQFF.